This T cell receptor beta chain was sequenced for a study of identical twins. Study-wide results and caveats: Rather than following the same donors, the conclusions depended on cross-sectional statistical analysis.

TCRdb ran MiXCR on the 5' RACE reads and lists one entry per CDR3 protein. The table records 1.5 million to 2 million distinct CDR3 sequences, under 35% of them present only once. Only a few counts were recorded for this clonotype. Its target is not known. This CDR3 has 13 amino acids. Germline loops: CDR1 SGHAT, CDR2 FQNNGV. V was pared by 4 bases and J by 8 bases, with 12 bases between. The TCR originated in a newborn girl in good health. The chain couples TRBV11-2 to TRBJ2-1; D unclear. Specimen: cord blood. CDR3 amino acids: CASSSFLRHEQFF. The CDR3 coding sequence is TGTGCCAGCAGCTCCTTTCTCCGCCATGAGCAGTTCTTC. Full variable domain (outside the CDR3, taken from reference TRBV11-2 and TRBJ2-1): EAGVAQSPRYKIIEKRQSVAFWCNPISGHATLYWYQQILGQGPKLLIQFQNNGVVDDSQLPKDRFSAERLKGVDSTLKIQPAKLEDSAVYLCASSSFLRHEQFFGPGTRLTVL.